The next 7 T cell receptor beta chains were all read from a single sample in a study of T cell changes during pregnancy in multiple sclerosis. Only in-frame clones appear in the TCRdb table, and some are missing; sequencing was by immunoSEQ multiplex PCR. The sample contains around 80,000 clones, roughly 94% of which appear only once. Sequenced here: peripheral blood, sampled in the second trimester of pregnancy. These TCRs come from a female donor in good health, enrolled as a control in a pregnancy study.

J is TRBJ2-7 and V is TRBV7-2; D is ambiguous. Trimming removed 2 bases at V and 5 bases at J, with 7 bases between. CDR1 and CDR2 from the germline V gene are SGHTA and FQGNSA. The CDR3 has 12 residues. Here the CDR3 DNA reads TGTGCCAGCAGCTTATATCCCCACGAGCAGTACTTC. Translated, it gives CASSLYPHEQYF.

V gene TRBV7-8 combines with J gene TRBJ2-7, with 9 bases identical to TRBD1. The ends lost 5 bases at V and 2 bases at J; junction bases unmatched: 4. Germline-derived CDR1 and CDR2 are SGHVS and FQNEAQ. CDR3 length: 14 residues. The CDR3 DNA follows: TGTGCCAGCAGCACCCGGACAGGGGCCTACGAGCAGTACTTC. It encodes CASSTRTGAYEQYF.

The chain has TRBV10-3 and TRBJ2-7; D perhaps matches TRBD1 (6 bases). The CDR3 spans 14 residues. Germline V lookup: CDR1 ENHRY, CDR2 SYGVKD. V was shortened by 10 bases and J by 3 bases, with 19 bases between the two germline ends. For the CDR3, the DNA is TGTGCCACCGCGCAAAAAGGGGGAATCTACGAGCAGTACTTC. Its translation is CATAQKGGIYEQYF.

The V call is TRBV2, the J call TRBJ2-1; TRBD2 matches 10 bases. The germline V gene has CDR1 SNHLY and CDR2 FYNNEI. This CDR3 has 18 amino acids. With V trimmed by 8 bases and J by 8 bases, 21 bases remained unmatched. The CDR3 coding sequence is TGTGCCAGCGATTTGGGGGTTGATTGGCTAGCGGGAGATTATGAGCAGTTCTTC. Amino acids: CASDLGVDWLAGDYEQFF.

This chain joins TRBV5-1 and TRBJ2-2; TRBD1 aligns across 7 bases. V trimming: 2 bases; J trimming: 4 bases; junction bases outside the gene matches: 5. In germline, CDR1 is SGHRS, CDR2 YFSETQ. There are 15 residues in the CDR3. In nucleotides, the CDR3 is TGCGCCAGCAGCTTACAGGGGCTCGGCACCGGGGAGCTGTTTTTT. Amino acids: CASSLQGLGTGELFF.

The chain employs TRBV28 and TRBJ2-7, with 12 bases that match TRBD2. The germline CDR1 and CDR2 sequences are MDHEN and SYDVKM. With 5 bases clipped from V and 8 bases from J, the junction kept 13 bases outside the gene matches. This CDR3 contains 16 residues. CDR3 protein: CASSGTSGFSPTKQYF. The CDR3 bases are TGTGCCAGCAGTGGGACTAGCGGGTTCTCTCCTACAAAGCAGTACTTC.

V gene TRBV4-1 combines with J gene TRBJ2-1; D is ambiguous. Germline lookup yields CDR1 MGHRA and CDR2 YSYEKL. Deletions cut 4 bases from V and 6 bases from J, with 7 bases between. The CDR3 is made up of 12 amino acids. The CDR3 protein is CASSPLSNEQFF. The CDR3 DNA reads TGCGCCAGCAGCCCGTTGAGCAATGAGCAGTTCTTC.